Given below is one T cell receptor (beta chain) in context. Repertoires were generated with immunoSEQ multiplex PCR, while TCRdb's copy carries only in-frame clones and drops some. Here the sample spans about 75,000 clones, 95% to 97% being singletons. This sample is drawn from a study of technical replicates of blood from several donors. Trimming pared 2 bases from V and 5 bases from J, leaving 10 bases between. There are 13 residues in the CDR3. Germline-derived CDR1 and CDR2 are MNHEY and SMNVEV (reference sequence). The TCR was taken from a human donor in good health. This chain links TRBV27 with TRBJ2-7, with D perhaps TRBD1 (6 bases). Sample: T cells isolated from PBMCs. Here the CDR3 DNA reads TGTGCCAGCAGTTTAGGAAGGGGGAACGAGCAGTACTTC. Translation: CASSLGRGNEQYF.